This T cell receptor beta chain was found in a study of graft-versus-host responses after intestinal transplantation. Whole-study context: Recipients uniformly received anti-thymocyte globulin induction, followed by tacrolimus and steroids for about 3 years. Study-wide findings and caveats: Allograft clonal ratios (graft-versus-host to host-versus-graft) were high in patients who had graft-donor T cell macrochimerism.

The CDR3 loop spans 15 amino acids. With V trimmed by 3 bases and J by 4 bases, 5 bases remained unmatched. In germline, CDR1 is LNHDA, CDR2 SQIVND (reference sequence). About this clone: The antigen is unknown.

Repertoires were generated with immunoSEQ multiplex PCR, while TCRdb's copy carries only in-frame clones and drops some. Here the sample spans about 110,000 clones, roughly 87% being singletons. The source material was unstimulated CD4+ T cells sorted from spleen or lymph node cells, sampled before transplant. The genes are TRBV19 and TRBJ2-1; 8 positions agree with TRBD1. The sequence was collected from a human donor who was the organ donor for an intestinal transplant. CDR3 DNA: TGTGCCAGTAGTATCCCCCAGGGGGCTTACAATGAGCAGTTCTTC. It codes for CASSIPQGAYNEQFF.